Below, 16 T cell receptor beta chains from the same sample are listed, as sequenced in a study of blood T cell repertoires in COVID-19. Libraries were prepared by immunoSEQ multiplex PCR; TCRdb keeps only in-frame clonotypes and omits some of them. The sample consists of more than 400,000 clones, around 87% of them appearing once. Sequencing was performed on PBMCs or T cells enriched from blood (not recorded which). Source of these receptors: a woman younger than 30 who had recovered from COVID-19.

Note on this clone: Mismatch with germline at one junction end may stem from a read error. This sample also contains other DNA sequences that code for the same CDR3. This chain uses TRBV14 with TRBJ1-5; no reliable D call. The germline gives CDR1 SGHDN, CDR2 FVKESK. CDR3 length equals 13 residues. The CDR3 sequence is CASSQDSDQPQHF. CDR3 coding DNA: TGTGCCAGCAGCCAAGATTCAGATCAACCCCAGCATTTT. Based on the CDR3 plus reference TRBV14 and TRBJ1-5, the full variable domain is EAGVTQFPSHSVIEKGQTVTLRCDPISGHDNLYWYRRVMGKEIKFLLHFVKESKQDESGMPNNRFLAERTGGTYSTLKVQPAELEDSGVYFCASSQDSDQPQHFGDGTRLSIL.

This clone was picked up one time. The CDR3 DNA follows: TGTGCCAGCAGCTTAACCCCCGGGGGGACAGATACGCAGTATTTT. Translated, it gives CASSLTPGGTDTQYF. This rearrangement joins TRBV7-3 to TRBJ2-3; TRBD2 matches at 7 bases. V trimming: 0 bases; J trimming: 3 bases; junction bases outside the gene matches: 3. This CDR3 is 15 amino acids long. Looked up from germline, CDR1 is SGHTA and CDR2 is FQGTGA.

This chain links TRBV6-6 with TRBJ1-1, with a possible D match to TRBD1 (6 bases). Germline values: CDR1 MNHNY, CDR2 SVGAGI (reference sequence). The CDR3 extends over 15 amino acids. The V gene lost 8 bases and the J gene lost 0 bases, with 16 bases spanning the gap. This CDR3 reads CASSPGVPMNTEAFF. The CDR3 nucleotides read TGTGCCAGCTCTCCAGGGGTCCCGATGAACACTGAAGCTTTCTTT.

The genes are TRBV14 and TRBJ2-6; TRBD1 is a possible D gene (5 bases). Trimming shortened V by 4 bases and J by 4 bases, and 17 bases separated the two germline ends. Germline CDR1 and CDR2: SGHDN and FVKESK. The CDR3 has 17 residues. Here the CDR3 reads CASSPKGQGPGANVLTF. CDR3 DNA sequence: TGTGCCAGCAGCCCAAAAGGTCAGGGCCCGGGGGCCAACGTCCTGACTTTC.

The genes are TRBV4-1 and TRBJ1-3, with 7 bases matching TRBD1. Losses at the gene ends were 4 bases for V and 4 bases for J; bases not matched to a gene: 10. The CDR3 spans 16 residues. The germline CDR1 and CDR2 sequences are MGHRA and YSYEKL. CDR3 protein: CASSLETGYKGNTIYF. CDR3 nucleotide sequence: TGCGCCAGCAGCCTAGAGACAGGGTACAAAGGAAACACCATATATTTT.

The CDR3 protein is CASSYNRGRSNEKLFF. DNA for the CDR3: TGTGCCAGCAGTTATAACCGGGGTCGGTCTAATGAAAAACTGTTTTTT. The rearrangement links TRBV6-5 to TRBJ1-4; D unresolved. CDR3 size: 16 residues. V was trimmed by 3 bases and J by 3 bases, leaving 14 bases between them. Germline-derived CDR1 and CDR2 are MNHEY and SVGAGI.

With regard to this clone: The same CDR3 also results from other DNA sequences found in this sample. V and J are TRBV27 and TRBJ2-6, with D perhaps TRBD1 (6 bases). Germline values: CDR1 MNHEY, CDR2 SMNVEV (reference sequence). The germline V and J ends were trimmed by 6 bases and 2 bases, with 11 bases remaining between them. CDR3 length: 15 amino acids. CDR3 sequence: CASSPGVPGANVLTF. For the CDR3, the DNA is TGTGCCAGCAGCCCAGGGGTTCCTGGGGCCAACGTCCTGACTTTC.

The chain combines TRBV28 with TRBJ2-5, with a tentative D call TRBD2 (6 bases). Germline V CDR1 and CDR2: MDHEN, SYDVKM. The CDR3 consists of 11 residues. V was trimmed by 0 bases and J by 10 bases, leaving 6 bases between them. Here the CDR3 DNA reads TGTGCCAGCAGTTTATGGGAGGGCCAGTACTTC. Encoded protein: CASSLWEGQYF.

This chain links TRBV27 with TRBJ1-1; D ambiguous. CDR3 length: 12 amino acids. Germline-derived CDR1 and CDR2 are MNHEY and SMNVEV (reference sequence). The V end lost 8 bases, the J end lost 5 bases, and 12 bases lay between the germline ends. The CDR3 coding sequence is TGTGCCAGCGGCCCGCTTGAAACTGAAGCTTTCTTT. Amino acid sequence: CASGPLETEAFF.

This clone was observed once. The chain recombines TRBV5-1 with TRBJ1-4; tentative D call: TRBD1 (5 bases). The CDR3 extends over 15 amino acids. V lost 4 bases and J 2 bases, leaving 12 bases between the germline ends. Germline values: CDR1 SGHRS, CDR2 YFSETQ. CDR3 residues: CASSQTVSTNEKLFF. The CDR3 DNA reads as TGCGCCAGCAGCCAGACAGTTTCGACTAATGAAAAACTGTTTTTT. The full variable domain, completed using reference TRBV5-1 and TRBJ1-4, is KAGVTQTPRYLIKTRGQQVTLSCSPISGHRSVSWYQQTPGQGLQFLFEYFSETQRNKGNFPGRFSGRQFSNSRSEMNVSTLELGDSALYLCASSQTVSTNEKLFFGSGTQLSVL.

The CDR3 sequence is CASRLQGSGNTIYF. CDR3 DNA sequence: TGTGCCAGCAGGTTACAGGGCTCTGGAAACACCATATATTTT. The chain joins TRBV28 to TRBJ1-3; the D gene is possibly TRBD1 (6 bases). The V end was cut by 6 bases, the J end by 0 bases, with 9 bases between. This CDR3 comprises 14 residues. Germline V gene lookup returns CDR1 MDHEN and CDR2 SYDVKM.

The chain has TRBV20-1 and TRBJ1-1; the D is unclear. V was cut by 5 bases and J by 7 bases, with 11 bases left in between. The CDR3 extends over 11 amino acids. CDR1 and CDR2 (germline): DFQATT, SNEGSKA (reference sequence). This chain's CDR3 is CSAASTYEAFF. The CDR3 DNA reads as TGCAGTGCTGCGAGTACCTATGAAGCTTTCTTT.

This clone was detected only a few times. The rearrangement joins TRBV7-2 to TRBJ1-2; D possibly corresponds to TRBD1 (5 bases). Germline V lookup: CDR1 SGHTA, CDR2 FQGNSA. CDR3 length equals 13 residues. V was pared by 2 bases and J by 10 bases, with 14 bases between. The CDR3 protein is CASSLRDRGDYTF. The CDR3 DNA is TGTGCCAGCAGCTTACGCGATAGGGGCGACTACACCTTC.

This clone was seen more than once but under ten times. This rearrangement joins TRBV30 to TRBJ1-2, with 9 nucleotides matching TRBD1. This CDR3 contains 15 residues. With V trimmed by 2 bases and J by 8 bases, 12 bases remained unmatched. Germline V gene sequence: CDR1 GTSNPN, CDR2 SVGIG (reference sequence). This CDR3 is CAWSFNRGQTYGYTF. The CDR3 DNA sequence: TGTGCCTGGAGTTTCAACAGGGGGCAGACGTACGGCTACACCTTC.

The genes are TRBV19 and TRBJ1-2, with D unclear. The ends were cut back, 9 bases at V and 3 bases at J, with 14 bases in the middle. The CDR3 has 13 residues. Germline V gene sequence: CDR1 LNHDA, CDR2 SQIVND (reference sequence). The CDR3 region is CARLFSGYYGYTF. In DNA, the CDR3 is TGTGCCAGGCTTTTTTCGGGGTACTATGGCTACACCTTC.

This chain links TRBV5-6 with TRBJ2-3, with TRBD1 as a possible D gene (5 bases). Germline V gene sequence: CDR1 SGHDT, CDR2 YYEEEE. This CDR3 has 13 residues. The V end lost 4 bases, the J end lost 0 bases, and 6 bases lay between the germline ends. The chain's CDR3 is CASSGASTDTQYF. CDR3 nucleotides: TGTGCCAGCAGCGGGGCAAGCACAGATACGCAGTATTTT.